The T cell receptor beta chain under discussion was sequenced for a study of Ad26.COV2.S vaccination and SARS-CoV-2 variants. Whole-study findings and limits: Possible underestimation of total T cell responses by the TCR breadth and depth analyses was noted. After vaccination, substantial breadth of spike-specific CD8+ and CD4+ responses was reported. Vaccine and placebo groups showed comparable non-spike TCR breadth. Vaccinees showed greater spike-specific TCR breadth than placebo recipients.

Assay: immunoSEQ multiplex PCR; the TCRdb copy retains only in-frame clones and omits some. The repertoire has 180,000 or so clones, around 88% of them found once; the top ten carry about 5.5%. A word on this clone: The antigen is undetermined.

The CDR3 covers 14 residues. V lost 3 bases and J lost 5, with 14 bases in between. From germline, CDR1 is SGHNT and CDR2 YYREEE (reference sequence). This specimen was peripheral blood, taken after recovery from COVID-19. The chain carries TRBV5-4 and TRBJ1-2; D remains unclear. This clonotype originated in a human donor who had recovered from COVID-19. The CDR3 here is CASSSRTVPYGYTF. As DNA, the CDR3 is TGTGCCAGCAGCTCAAGGACTGTGCCGTATGGCTACACCTTC.